This T cell receptor beta chain was sequenced in a study of early T cells in non-severe SARS-CoV-2 infection. At the level of the study: Chains were unpaired, as sequencing was done on bulk RNA from unsorted whole blood.

Whole-study results and caveats: Comparison of clonotypes with VDJdb favored anti-spike CD8 responses while missing private and CD4 specificities.

Of note for this clonotype: Its antigen is currently unknown.

Deletions cut 2 bases from V and 8 bases from J, with 10 bases between. This CDR3 spans 12 amino acids. Germline V CDR1 and CDR2: MNHEY, SVGEGT. TCRdb called the 5' RACE reads again in MiXCR, with one record for every CDR3 protein. The data contain 60,000 to 75,000 distinct CDR3 sequences, 10% to 15% of them singletons. The source material was whole blood. The rearrangement joins TRBV6-2 or TRBV6-3 to TRBJ2-7; D may correspond to TRBD1 or TRBD2 (5 bases each). The origin of this receptor is an adult who was a healthcare worker with PCR-confirmed SARS-CoV-2 infection or an uninfected control (not recorded which). Here the CDR3 reads CASSYGTRQQYF. CDR3 nucleotide sequence: TGTGCCAGCAGTTACGGGACGCGGCAGCAGTACTTC.